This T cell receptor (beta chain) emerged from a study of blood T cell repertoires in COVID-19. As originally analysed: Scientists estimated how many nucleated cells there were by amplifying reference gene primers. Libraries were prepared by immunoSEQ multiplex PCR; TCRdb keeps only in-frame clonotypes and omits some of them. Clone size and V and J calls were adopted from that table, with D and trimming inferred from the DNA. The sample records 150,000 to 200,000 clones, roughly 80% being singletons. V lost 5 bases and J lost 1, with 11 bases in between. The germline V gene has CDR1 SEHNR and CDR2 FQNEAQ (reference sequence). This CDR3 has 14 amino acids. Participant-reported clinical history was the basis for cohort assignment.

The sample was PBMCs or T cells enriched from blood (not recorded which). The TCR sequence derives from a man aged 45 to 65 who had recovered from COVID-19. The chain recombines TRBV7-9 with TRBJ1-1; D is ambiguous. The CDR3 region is CASSREPGNTEAFF. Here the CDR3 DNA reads TGTGCCAGCAGCCGCGAGCCTGGGAACACTGAAGCTTTCTTT. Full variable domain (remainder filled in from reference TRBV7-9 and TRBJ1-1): DTGVSQNPRHKITKRGQNVTFRCDPISEHNRLYWYRQTLGQGPEFLTYFQNEAQLEKSRLLSDRFSAERPKGSFSTLEIQRTEQGDSAMYLCASSREPGNTEAFFGQGTRLTVV.